This T cell receptor beta chain was sequenced during a study of T cell repertoires in cytomegalovirus infection. In its sample, this clonotype was seen a few times. Antigen: not known. The germline CDR1 and CDR2 sequences are SGHRS and YFSETQ. V was clipped by 2 bases and J by 4 bases; unmatched bases: 14. This CDR3 region has 17 residues. Study-wide results and caveats: Pooled public TCR beta family frequency picked out CMV carriers with the relevant HLA.

TCRdb used MiXCR to reprocess the reads, holding one entry per CDR3 protein. The sample includes almost 500,000 distinct CDR3 sequences, approximately 10% of them seen just once. The chain is built from TRBV5-1 and TRBJ2-5; TRBD2 matches 7 bases. The specimen sequenced was PBMCs. This TCR was recovered from a human donor in good health (CMV status not recorded). Some clones in this sample may be carry-over from other donors' samples. The CDR3 DNA reads as TGCGCCAGCAGCTTAGGGTGGAGCGGGACTTCGCCAGAGACCCAGTACTTC. Translating gives CASSLGWSGTSPETQYF.